The text below deals with one TCR beta chain. Antigen specificity is unknown. The data are from a study of T cells expressing NK-cell markers. Study in general: The TCR beta repertoires were obtained from sorted CD3+CD56+NKG2C+, CD3+CD56+NKG2C- and CD3+CD56-NKG2C+ T cells. General study points: Several donors' CD3+CD56-NKG2C+ cells were dominated by the same clonotypes. Among CD8+ T cells from more than five donors, dominant NKG2C+ clonotypes accounted for about 1.0-7.0%.

The length of the CDR3 is 14 residues. Germline CDR1 is SEHNR and CDR2 is FQNEAQ (reference sequence). As the method of synthesis, 5'RACE template switching with UMIs yielded TCR beta cDNA. Following a re-call of the 5' RACE reads, TCRdb has one entry per CDR3 protein and lacks DNA. This sample's table has about 260,000 distinct CDR3 sequences. The chain combines TRBV7-9 with TRBJ2-1; TCRdb selects TRBD2, and the lack of DNA leaves this call unchecked. The receptor's source is a woman between 18 and 70 years old in good health. Sequenced sample: blood T cells: a sorted CD56 or NKG2C T cell subset, CD4+ or CD8+ T cells, or bulk PBMC T cells (not recorded which). The CDR3 sequence: CASSYGGGLDEQFF.